The 24 T cell receptor beta chains presented below share a single source sample, sequenced in a study of PD-L1 blockade in urothelial cancer. Clones were sequenced by immunoSEQ multiplex PCR, and TCRdb holds only the in-frame ones, with some missing. The profile shows fewer than 65,000 clones, around 88% of them singletons. Time point denoted: pretreatment peripheral blood. The sample here was PBMCs, taken around atezolizumab (anti-PD-L1) treatment. Receptor source: a woman in her fifties or sixties with urothelial cancer.

V usage is TRBV28 and J usage is TRBJ1-5, with D unclear. This CDR3 contains 12 residues. CDR1 is MDHEN and CDR2 is SYDVKM in the germline V gene. Trimming pared 8 bases from V and 4 bases from J, leaving 9 bases between. CDR3 protein: CASHSNNQPQHF. In DNA, the CDR3 is TGTGCCAGCCACAGTAATAATCAGCCCCAGCATTTT.

The V call is TRBV19, the J call TRBJ2-1, with 10 bases lining up with TRBD2. CDR3 size: 16 residues. J was trimmed by 9 bases and V by 4 bases; bases with no gene match: 12. Germline CDR1 LNHDA, CDR2 SQIVND (reference sequence). For the CDR3, the DNA is TGTGCCAGTAGTACTCAGCGGGAGGGCCTATTAGGTGAGCAGTTCTTC. Amino acids: CASSTQREGLLGEQFF.

This clone came up once. The rearrangement uses TRBV28 and TRBJ2-5; weak D call: TRBD1 (6 bases). This CDR3 comprises 15 residues. V lost 7 bases, J lost 1 base, and 16 bases lay in between. Germline V lookup: CDR1 MDHEN, CDR2 SYDVKM. The CDR3 sequence is CASTPDNRAQETQYF. CDR3 sequence (DNA): TGTGCCAGCACTCCGGATAACAGGGCCCAAGAGACCCAGTACTTC.

This chain joins TRBV7-3 and TRBJ2-2; 9 bases align to TRBD1. The ends lost 5 bases at V and 7 bases at J; junction bases unmatched: 5. This CDR3 comprises 14 residues. Germline V gives CDR1 SGHTA, CDR2 FQGTGA. CDR3 DNA sequence: TGTGCCAGCAGCCGGGACAGGGCTGACGGGGAGCTGTTTTTT. Translated, it gives CASSRDRADGELFF. Drawing the rest from reference TRBV7-3 and TRBJ2-2, the complete variable domain is GAGVSQTPSNKVTEKGKYVELRCDPISGHTALYWYRQSLGQGPEFLIYFQGTGAADDSGLPNDRFFAVRPEGSVSTLKIQRTERGDSAVYLCASSRDRADGELFFGEGSRLTVL.

The J gene is TRBJ2-7, the V gene TRBV7-2; D uncertain. V was clipped by 2 bases and J by 7 bases, with 12 bases between them. This CDR3 region has 13 residues. Germline-derived CDR1 and CDR2 are SGHTA and FQGNSA. CDR3 amino acids: CASSLYSYGEQYF. The CDR3 DNA reads TGTGCCAGCAGCTTATACTCGTACGGGGAGCAGTACTTC.

The rearrangement uses TRBV19 and TRBJ2-2, with D tentatively TRBD1 (5 bases). Per the germline V gene, CDR1 is LNHDA and CDR2 is SQIVND (reference sequence). V was pared by 6 bases and J by 1 base, with 9 bases between. The CDR3 is 14 amino acids. CDR3 sequence reads: CASSLGQNTGELFF. The CDR3 region has the DNA TGTGCCAGTAGCCTAGGACAGAACACCGGGGAGCTGTTTTTT.

J is TRBJ1-5 and V is TRBV4-1, with 12 positions matching TRBD1. The CDR3 is 17 amino acids. Looked up from germline, CDR1 is MGHRA and CDR2 is YSYEKL. After removal of 3 bases from V and 7 bases from J, the junction contained 10 bases not matched to a gene. CDR3 amino acids: CASSHPTGTGGLQPQHF. CDR3 nucleotide sequence: TGCGCCAGCAGCCACCCTACCGGGACAGGGGGCTTACAGCCCCAGCATTTT.

The chain recombines TRBV15 with TRBJ2-1; D may be TRBD1 (6 bases). This CDR3 is built from 13 residues. Germline CDR1 and CDR2: LNHNV and YYDKDF (reference sequence). Trimming took 8 bases from V and 5 from J, leaving 13 bases between them. As DNA, the CDR3 is TGTGCCACCTTGGACAGAAATCACAATGAGCAGTTCTTC. It encodes CATLDRNHNEQFF.

The chain has TRBV7-9 and TRBJ2-6; 11 nucleotides agree with TRBD1. The length of the CDR3 is 17 residues. After removal of 2 bases from V and 4 bases from J, the junction contained 4 bases not matched to a gene. CDR1 and CDR2 (germline): SEHNR, FQNEAQ (reference sequence). The CDR3: CASSLRDRGIGANVLTF. CDR3 in DNA: TGTGCCAGCAGCTTAAGGGACAGGGGGATCGGGGCCAACGTCCTGACTTTC.

This rearrangement joins TRBV5-1 to TRBJ2-1; D might be TRBD2 (6 bases). V was trimmed by 2 bases and J by 7 bases, leaving 10 bases between them. Germline-derived CDR1 and CDR2 are SGHRS and YFSETQ. The CDR3 length is 13 residues. CDR3 nucleotides: TGCGCCAGCAGCTTCCGGGGGATGAATGAGCAGTTCTTC. Its protein product is CASSFRGMNEQFF.

This clone was seen once. The chain carries TRBV5-1 and TRBJ2-7; possible D gene TRBD1, 5 bases. Trimming removed 4 bases from V and 1 base from J, with 18 bases in between. The V gene's germline CDR1 is SGHRS and CDR2 YFSETQ. The length of the CDR3 is 16 residues. This chain's CDR3 is CASSPNLYRGSYEQYF. The CDR3 bases are TGCGCCAGCAGCCCAAACCTATATAGGGGATCCTACGAGCAGTACTTC.

The V gene is TRBV7-8, the J gene TRBJ1-2, with D possibly matching TRBD1 (6 bases). This CDR3 comprises 13 residues. Germline V gene data show CDR1 as SGHVS and CDR2 as FQNEAQ. Trimming took 5 bases from V and 7 from J, leaving 14 bases between them. The CDR3 region is CASSKIQGSGYTF. The CDR3 DNA follows: TGTGCCAGCAGCAAAATACAGGGAAGTGGCTACACCTTC.

This chain's CDR3 is CASSRTRGGGYTF. The CDR3 region has the DNA TGTGCCAGCAGCAGGACCAGGGGCGGGGGCTACACCTTC. The chain combines TRBV5-6 with TRBJ1-2; D perhaps matches TRBD1 (6 bases). Germline CDR1 and CDR2: SGHDT and YYEEEE. CDR3 length: 13 residues. The germline V and J ends were trimmed by 4 bases and 8 bases, with 15 bases remaining between them. The variable domain in full, with the rest retrieved from reference TRBV5-6 and TRBJ1-2, is DAGVTQSPTHLIKTRGQQVTLRCSPKSGHDTVSWYQQALGQGPQFIFQYYEEEERQRGNFPDRFSGHQFPNYSSELNVNALLLGDSALYLCASSRTRGGGYTFGSGTRLTVV.

This sequence joins TRBV28 and TRBJ2-7; 9 bases are a match to TRBD1. The CDR3 is made up of 13 amino acids. Germline V gives CDR1 MDHEN, CDR2 SYDVKM. V lost 5 bases to trimming and J lost 5 bases; unmatched junction nucleotides: 4. The CDR3 loop is CASSLDRGDEQYF. In DNA, the CDR3 is TGTGCCAGCAGTCTAGACAGGGGGGACGAGCAGTACTTC.

The rearrangement joins TRBV6-4 to TRBJ2-1; 13 nucleotides line up with TRBD2. CDR1 and CDR2 (germline): MRHNA, SNTAGT. This CDR3 contains 15 residues. With 5 bases clipped from V and 7 bases from J, the junction kept 5 bases outside the gene matches. CDR3: CASSQLAGGQNEQFF. CDR3 DNA sequence: TGTGCCAGCAGTCAACTAGCGGGGGGGCAGAATGAGCAGTTCTTC.

The CDR3 nucleotides read TGTGCCAGCAGCTTAGGGGACAGACCGGGAAAGGACACTGAAGCTTTCTTT. Protein: CASSLGDRPGKDTEAFF. The rearrangement links TRBV7-9 to TRBJ1-1; 7 bases fit TRBD1. Germline lookup yields CDR1 SEHNR and CDR2 FQNEAQ (reference sequence). This CDR3 is 17 amino acids long. Losses at the gene ends were 1 base for V and 3 bases for J; bases not matched to a gene: 11.

The CDR3 is CASSTYRANTGELFF. CDR3 bases: TGTGCCAGCAGCACTTACCGGGCGAACACCGGGGAGCTGTTTTTT. The J gene is TRBJ2-2, the V gene TRBV5-6; D is unclear. V was trimmed by 4 bases and J by 0 bases, leaving 10 bases between them. CDR1 is SGHDT, CDR2 YYEEEE, per germline. This CDR3 has 15 amino acids.

The chain uses TRBV5-6 and TRBJ2-7; tentatively, D is TRBD1 (6 bases). The CDR3 extends over 14 amino acids. CDR1 is SGHDT, CDR2 YYEEEE, per germline. The V gene lost 2 bases and the J gene lost 2 bases, with 11 bases spanning the gap. CDR3 loop: CASSFSGQTYEQYF. The CDR3 DNA sequence: TGTGCCAGCAGCTTTTCCGGACAGACCTACGAGCAGTACTTC.

The rearrangement joins TRBV7-8 to TRBJ2-7; 8 bases agree with TRBD1. The length of the CDR3 is 15 residues. Germline-derived CDR1 and CDR2 are SGHVS and FQNEAQ. Trimming removed 0 bases from V and 3 bases from J; junction bases left unmatched: 4. The DNA for the CDR3 is TGTGCCAGCAGCTTAGCAGAAACAGGGGGCTACGAGCAGTACTTC. Protein: CASSLAETGGYEQYF.

The genes are TRBV7-9 and TRBJ2-7, with TRBD1 identical over 8 bases. Germline V CDR1 and CDR2: SEHNR, FQNEAQ (reference sequence). This CDR3 comprises 16 residues. V lost 5 bases to trimming and J lost 4 bases; unmatched junction nucleotides: 13. The CDR3 protein is CASSPSLLTGEYEQYF. The DNA of the CDR3 is TGTGCCAGCAGCCCCAGCCTCTTGACAGGGGAGTACGAGCAGTACTTC.

The gene calls are TRBV11-1 and TRBJ1-2, with 8 bases matching TRBD1. Germline values: CDR1 SGHAT, CDR2 FQDESV (reference sequence). The CDR3 covers 15 residues. With V trimmed by 2 bases and J by 3 bases, 5 bases remained unmatched. The CDR3 bases are TGTGCCAGCAGCTTATGGCCAGGGGGCGACTATGGCTACACCTTC. Its translation is CASSLWPGGDYGYTF.

This clone was observed a single time. The chain employs TRBV4-1 and TRBJ2-7; no definite D call. Germline V gives CDR1 MGHRA, CDR2 YSYEKL. Trimming shortened V by 0 bases and J by 2 bases, and 8 bases separated the two germline ends. The CDR3 totals 14 residues. CDR3 nucleotide sequence: TGCGCCAGCAGCCAAGATCCCACAACCTACGAGCAGTACTTC. As protein: CASSQDPTTYEQYF.

The V and J genes are TRBV28 and TRBJ2-7; D might be TRBD2 (6 bases). The V end was cut by 5 bases, the J end by 0 bases, with 11 bases between. This CDR3 is 14 amino acids long. Germline CDR1 and CDR2: MDHEN and SYDVKM. The CDR3 region is CASSTDGSSYEQYF. The DNA of the CDR3 is TGTGCCAGCAGTACGGACGGGAGCTCCTACGAGCAGTACTTC.

The V and J genes are TRBV27 and TRBJ2-4; D may be TRBD1 (6 bases). The germline V and J ends were trimmed by 3 bases and 1 base, with 7 bases remaining between them. CDR1 and CDR2 from the germline V gene are MNHEY and SMNVEV (reference sequence). CDR3 length: 14 amino acids. CDR3 loop: CASSFQGAKNIQYF. The CDR3 region has the DNA TGTGCCAGCAGTTTCCAGGGGGCCAAAAACATTCAGTACTTC.